This TCR beta chain originates from a study of early T cells in non-severe SARS-CoV-2 infection. Whole-study context: The study sequenced bulk RNA from unsorted whole blood, with chains unpaired. Study findings and constraints: VDJdb-based matching was biased toward anti-spike CD8 responses and missed private and CD4 specificities.

This clonotype occurred many times. What it binds is unknown. Unique molecular identifiers tagged individual cDNA molecules. TCRdb passed the 5' RACE reads through MiXCR, listing each CDR3 protein once. The data contain tens of thousands of distinct CDR3 sequences, around 5.8% of them singletons. Trimming took off 8 bases at V and 1 base at J, with 2 bases between the two ends. The CDR3 covers 10 residues. Germline V gene sequence: CDR1 SGDLS, CDR2 YYNGEE. Sequenced: whole blood. The chain carries TRBV9 and TRBJ2-3; no firm D call. The TCR originated in an adult who was a healthcare worker with PCR-confirmed SARS-CoV-2 infection or an uninfected control (not recorded which). DNA for the CDR3: TGTGCCAGATGCACAGATACGCAGTATTTT. It translates to CARCTDTQYF.